A selection of T cell receptor beta chains follows, all from one sample in a study of response to subunit inactivated influenza vaccine. In TCRdb, the RT-PCR reads were re-called with MiXCR into one record per CDR3 protein. The sample lists roughly 290,000 distinct CDR3 sequences; 20% to 25% were seen once. Sample: PBMCs from blood, taken less than 22 months after vaccination. Receptors originate from a man aged 50 to 75 who received an inactivated influenza vaccine. Each CDR3 is given with its conserved first and last residue. A D gene is named only where the DNA matches it firmly. Part of the rows lack a size; the others show once, few, many or a class for expanded clones.

CDR3nt | CDR3aa | j_gene | v_gene | d_gene | abundance
TGCGCCAGCAGCTTAGGGCCCGACCGGGATGGCTACACCTTC | CASSLGPDRDGYTF | TRBJ1-2 | TRBV5-1 | - | -
TGTGCCTCAGGAGGGCGGGGGCCCTTAAATCAGCCCCAGCATTTT | CASGGRGPLNQPQHF | TRBJ1-5 | TRBV19 | - | -
TGTGCCAGCAGCCTTACGGGCAGGGGCTCTACCTACAATGAGCAGTTCTTC | CASSLTGRGSTYNEQFF | TRBJ2-1 | TRBV2 | - | -
TGCAGTGCTAGACGGTTAGGGGGCTACGAGCAGTACTTC | CSARRLGGYEQYF | TRBJ2-7 | TRBV20-1 | - | few
TGTGCCAGCAGCTTAGCAAATAGAAGGAGTATGTTTGGGGGCTACACCTTC | CASSLANRRSMFGGYTF | TRBJ1-2 | TRBV7-9 | - | few
TGTGCCAGCAGTCAAACACGAAACTATGGCTACACCTTC | CASSQTRNYGYTF | TRBJ1-2 | TRBV12-3/TRBV12-4 | - | -
TGTGCCAGCAGCCTAGCGGGGCCCAGCTCCTACAATGAGCAGTTCTTC | CASSLAGPSSYNEQFF | TRBJ2-1 | TRBV5-4 | TRBD2 | -
TGTGCCAGCAGCCTGGAGGCAGGGTTGAACACTGAAGCTTTCTTT | CASSLEAGLNTEAFF | TRBJ1-1 | TRBV7-9 | - | -
TGTGCCAGCAGCGCAGGGGGCGAGCAGTACTTC | CASSAGGEQYF | TRBJ2-7 | TRBV6-2/TRBV6-3 | TRBD1 | -
TGTGCCACCAGTGATTCGGTTAATCAGCCCCAGCATTTT | CATSDSVNQPQHF | TRBJ1-5 | TRBV24-1 | - | few
TGTGCCAGCAGAAGACAGGGAGGAGGGAATGGCTACACCTTC | CASRRQGGGNGYTF | TRBJ1-2 | TRBV6-1 | TRBD1 | few
TGCAGTGCTAGGATGCACAGGGGATTCACAGATACGCAGTATTTT | CSARMHRGFTDTQYF | TRBJ2-3 | TRBV20-1 | TRBD1 | -
TGCGCCAGCAGCCAAGAGGAATACTCACCCCTCCACTTT | CASSQEEYSPLHF | TRBJ1-6 | TRBV4-3 | - | few
TGTGCCAGCAGCTTAGGACTAGTCTCGAACACCGGGGAGCTGTTTTTT | CASSLGLVSNTGELFF | TRBJ2-2 | TRBV7-3 | TRBD2 | -
TGTGCCAGCAGTTATACAGGGAAGAATTCACCCCTCCACTTT | CASSYTGKNSPLHF | TRBJ1-6 | TRBV7-9 | - | -
TGTGCCATCAGTGACACTAGCGGGGGGCGACTCGGGGAGCTGTTTTTT | CAISDTSGGRLGELFF | TRBJ2-2 | TRBV10-3 | TRBD2 | -
TGTGCCAGCAGCCCTATCCGATTAGCGGGGGAAATAGATACGCAGTATTTT | CASSPIRLAGEIDTQYF | TRBJ2-3 | TRBV27 | TRBD2 | -
TGTGCCAGCAGTTATGGGGACACGAACACCGGGGAGCTGTTTTTT | CASSYGDTNTGELFF | TRBJ2-2 | TRBV6-2/TRBV6-3 | - | once
TGTGCCAGTAGTGAACAGGGGGCTAGCAGCACTGAAGCTTTCTTT | CASSEQGASSTEAFF | TRBJ1-1 | TRBV19 | TRBD1 | -
TGTGCCAGCAGTTTACAGGGGGGTGGTTTCCAAGAGACCCAGTACTTC | CASSLQGGGFQETQYF | TRBJ2-5 | TRBV28 | - | -
TGTGCCAGCAGCCAGGACATAGCCGGCTACACCTTC | CASSQDIAGYTF | TRBJ1-2 | TRBV5-5 | - | few
TGCAGTGCTAGCCGTCAGGGTTTGCAAGATACGCAGTATTTT | CSASRQGLQDTQYF | TRBJ2-3 | TRBV20-1 | - | few
TGCAGTGCTCCCGAGGGGGAAACAGATACGCAGTATTTT | CSAPEGETDTQYF | TRBJ2-3 | TRBV20-1 | - | -
TGTGCCAGCAGCCACGGACATACCTACGAGCAGTACTTC | CASSHGHTYEQYF | TRBJ2-7 | TRBV3-1 | - | -
TGCGCCAGCAGCTCCACATGGGGGGGCCCCACCGGGGAGCTGTTTTTT | CASSSTWGGPTGELFF | TRBJ2-2 | TRBV5-1 | - | few
TGTGCCAGCAGCTTAGCGACTCCCAGCGGCAATCAGCCCCAGCATTTT | CASSLATPSGNQPQHF | TRBJ1-5 | TRBV7-9 | - | few
TGTGCCAGCAGGTCAGACGCCGCGGCCAAAAACATTCAGTACTTC | CASRSDAAAKNIQYF | TRBJ2-4 | TRBV12-3/TRBV12-4 | - | -
TGTGCCAGCAGTGCCTCGTCGGGGAACTATGGCTACACCTTC | CASSASSGNYGYTF | TRBJ1-2 | TRBV6-4 | - | few
TGCAGTGCTAGTCGTGCACCGGGACTAGCGTCCTACGAGCAGTACTTC | CSASRAPGLASYEQYF | TRBJ2-7 | TRBV20-1 | TRBD2 | -
TGCGCCAGCAGCCAACTAGTCTTTGGCGCTAGCACAGATACGCAGTATTTT | CASSQLVFGASTDTQYF | TRBJ2-3 | TRBV4-2 | - | -
TGTGCCAGCAGTACCAAGACAGGGGGGGGCACTGAAGCTTTCTTT | CASSTKTGGGTEAFF | TRBJ1-1 | TRBV6-1 | TRBD1 | many
TGCAGCGTCGGCCGGACCCCAGGGTCCCCAGATACGCAGTATTTT | CSVGRTPGSPDTQYF | TRBJ2-3 | TRBV29-1 | - | -
TGTGCCAGCAGCTTAGTAAAGGGACTAGAAGAGCAGTACTTC | CASSLVKGLEEQYF | TRBJ2-7 | TRBV7-8 | TRBD2 | -
TGTGCCAGCAGCTTAGCGCCCGGGCTAGCGGTCAAGGCGATCTCCTACGAGCAGTACTTC | CASSLAPGLAVKAISYEQYF | TRBJ2-7 | TRBV7-2 | TRBD2 | -
TGTGCCAGCAGCCCCGGTGCAGTCATGAACACTGAAGCTTTCTTT | CASSPGAVMNTEAFF | TRBJ1-1 | TRBV11-2 | - | few
TGTGCCAGCAGTTTATTGGACTACGAGCAGTACTTC | CASSLLDYEQYF | TRBJ2-7 | TRBV12-3/TRBV12-4 | - | -
TGCGCCAGCAGCGTCTCCGGGGGCACCAATCAGCCCCAGCATTTT | CASSVSGGTNQPQHF | TRBJ1-5 | TRBV5-1 | - | many
TGTGCCAGCAGTTGGATGCAGGACGGTGAAAAACTGTTTTTT | CASSWMQDGEKLFF | TRBJ1-4 | TRBV12-3/TRBV12-4 | - | few
TGTGCCAGCAGACAGGGACCTACTGCTCCGTACTTC | CASRQGPTAPYF | TRBJ2-7 | TRBV6-5 | - | -
TGTGCCAGCAGTACCCTAGTCGAATTAGATACGCAGTATTTT | CASSTLVELDTQYF | TRBJ2-3 | TRBV28 | - | -
TGTGCCAGCAGTTTTGCCAGACAGGACGACGAGCAGTACTTC | CASSFARQDDEQYF | TRBJ2-7 | TRBV28 | - | -
TGTGCCACCAAACAACGCGGGGGGTACACAGATACGCAGTATTTT | CATKQRGGYTDTQYF | TRBJ2-3 | TRBV28 | TRBD2 | -
TGTGCCAGCAGTAATTCCGGGACAGGGGCCCCCTACGAGCAGTACTTC | CASSNSGTGAPYEQYF | TRBJ2-7 | TRBV12-3/TRBV12-4 | TRBD1 | -
TGTGCCAGTTCGACAGGGCGGCATGAAAAACTGTTTTTT | CASSTGRHEKLFF | TRBJ1-4 | TRBV12-3/TRBV12-4 | TRBD1 | many
TGCAGTGCTAGCGGTTCTAGGGATTATGAAAAACTGTTTTTT | CSASGSRDYEKLFF | TRBJ1-4 | TRBV20-1 | - | few
TGTGCCAGCAGCTTATCGAGACTAGCGAGGTGGGGTTTAGATACGCAGTATTTT | CASSLSRLARWGLDTQYF | TRBJ2-3 | TRBV7-2 | TRBD2 | few
TGTGCCAGCAGTTTAGCGGCTTTGGGCTACACCTTC | CASSLAALGYTF | TRBJ1-2 | TRBV12-3/TRBV12-4 | - | few
TGCAGTGCTAGAGATCCAGGGTTTAATTCACCCCTCCACTTT | CSARDPGFNSPLHF | TRBJ1-6 | TRBV20-1 | - | few
TGTGCCAGCAGCTCCCGACGGCACCAGGAGACCCAGTACTTC | CASSSRRHQETQYF | TRBJ2-5 | TRBV7-2 | - | -
TGTGCCAGCAGTTTACGAGGGAAGCAGCCCCAGCATTTT | CASSLRGKQPQHF | TRBJ1-5 | TRBV12-3/TRBV12-4 | - | many
TGCAGCGTTCGGCACGCTTCCTACGAGCAGTACTTC | CSVRHASYEQYF | TRBJ2-7 | TRBV29-1 | - | -
TGTGCCAGCAGCTTAAGTAGACCACTCACCGGGGAGCTGTTTTTT | CASSLSRPLTGELFF | TRBJ2-2 | TRBV28 | - | few
TGTGCCAGCAGCCCCCGGGGACAGGGGGTCTATGGCTACACCTTC | CASSPRGQGVYGYTF | TRBJ1-2 | TRBV5-5 | TRBD1 | many
TGTGCCAGCAGCTTAGACCCAAGGAACACTGAAGCTTTCTTT | CASSLDPRNTEAFF | TRBJ1-1 | TRBV7-2 | - | -
TGCAGTGCTAGAACCTACCGGGACATTTCCTACGAGCAGTACTTC | CSARTYRDISYEQYF | TRBJ2-7 | TRBV20-1 | - | -
TGTGCCAGCAGTGTGGGTGGCTCGGCCATCTATAATTCACCCCTCCACTTT | CASSVGGSAIYNSPLHF | TRBJ1-6 | TRBV2 | - | few
TGCGCCAGCAGCCTAGCCTCTAGGGACACTGAAGCTTTCTTT | CASSLASRDTEAFF | TRBJ1-1 | TRBV5-1 | - | many
TGTGCCAGCAGTTCCCCCCCCAGCGAGCAGTACTTC | CASSSPPSEQYF | TRBJ2-7 | TRBV28 | - | -
TGCAGTGCTGTAAGGGACAGGGCCAATCAGCCCCAGCATTTT | CSAVRDRANQPQHF | TRBJ1-5 | TRBV20-1 | TRBD1 | -